The clone carrying this T cell receptor (beta chain) was seen a few times. What it binds is not known. The sample belongs to a study of response to subunit inactivated influenza vaccine. Study-wide results and limits: Seasonal influenza vaccination, on each occasion, was suggested by the authors to recruit few new T cells.

TCRdb passed the RT-PCR reads through MiXCR, listing each CDR3 protein once. The sample has more than 600,000 distinct CDR3 sequences; around 20% are singletons. With 6 bases clipped from V and 9 bases from J, the junction kept 12 bases outside the gene matches. The CDR3 length is 14 residues. In germline, CDR1 is SGHRS, CDR2 YFSETQ. J is TRBJ2-1 and V is TRBV5-1; the match to TRBD2 covers 7 bases. The sample in question was PBMCs from blood, obtained less than 6 days after vaccination. This receptor was obtained from a man aged 50 to 59 who received an inactivated influenza vaccine. CDR3 bases: TGCGCCAGCACCACCTTTGTGGGGGGGGGTGAGCAGTTCTTC. This sequence encodes CASTTFVGGGEQFF.